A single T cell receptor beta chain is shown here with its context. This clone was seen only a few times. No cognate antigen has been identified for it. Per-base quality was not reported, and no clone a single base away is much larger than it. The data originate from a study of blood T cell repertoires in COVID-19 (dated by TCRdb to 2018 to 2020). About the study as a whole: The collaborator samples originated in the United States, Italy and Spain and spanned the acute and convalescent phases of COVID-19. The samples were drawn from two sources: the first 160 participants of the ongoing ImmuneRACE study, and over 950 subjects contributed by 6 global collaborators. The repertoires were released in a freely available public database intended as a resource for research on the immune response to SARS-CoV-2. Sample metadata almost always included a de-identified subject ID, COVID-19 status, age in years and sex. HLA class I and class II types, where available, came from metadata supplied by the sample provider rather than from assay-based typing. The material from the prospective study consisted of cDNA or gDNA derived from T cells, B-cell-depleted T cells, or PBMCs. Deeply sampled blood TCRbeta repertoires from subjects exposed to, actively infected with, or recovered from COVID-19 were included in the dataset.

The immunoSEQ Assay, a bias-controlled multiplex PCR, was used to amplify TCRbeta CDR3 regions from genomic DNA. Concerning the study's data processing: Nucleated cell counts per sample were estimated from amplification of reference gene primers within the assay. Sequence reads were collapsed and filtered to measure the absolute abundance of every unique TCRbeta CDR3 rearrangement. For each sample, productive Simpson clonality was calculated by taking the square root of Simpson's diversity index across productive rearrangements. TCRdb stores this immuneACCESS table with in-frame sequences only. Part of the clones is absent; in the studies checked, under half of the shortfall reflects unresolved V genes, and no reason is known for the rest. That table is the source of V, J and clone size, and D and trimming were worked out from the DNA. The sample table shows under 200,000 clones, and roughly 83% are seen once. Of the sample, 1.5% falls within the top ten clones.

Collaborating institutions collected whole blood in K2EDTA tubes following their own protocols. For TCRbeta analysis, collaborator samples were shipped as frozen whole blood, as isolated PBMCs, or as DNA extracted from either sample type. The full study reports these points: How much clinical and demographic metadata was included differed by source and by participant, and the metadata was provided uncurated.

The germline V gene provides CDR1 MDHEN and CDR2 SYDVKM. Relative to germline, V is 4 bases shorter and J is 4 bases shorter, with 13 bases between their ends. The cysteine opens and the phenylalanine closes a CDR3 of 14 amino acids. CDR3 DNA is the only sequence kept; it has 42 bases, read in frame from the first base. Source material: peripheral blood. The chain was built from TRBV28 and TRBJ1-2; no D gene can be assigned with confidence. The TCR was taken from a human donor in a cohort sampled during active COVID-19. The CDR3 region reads CASSSGLIFYGYTF. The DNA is TGTGCCAGCAGTTCCGGACTGATCTTCTATGGCTACACCTTC.